This TCR beta chain emerged from a study of blood T cells in healthy people across ages. Points from the study as a whole: Both naive CD4+ cell counts and diversity were greater in long-lived donors than in aged donors.

This clonotype has more than one count but fewer than ten. Its specificity is unknown. Primers used in a second PCR of about 7 to 11 cycles were a sample-barcoded 5' primer and a J-beta primer mix. TCRdb fed the 5' RACE reads into MiXCR, producing one record per CDR3 protein. The table lists about 380,000 distinct CDR3 sequences, 50% to 60% of them singletons. The V gene end was trimmed by 5 bases and the J gene end by 2 bases; junction bases not matched to a gene: 10. The germline V gene has CDR1 DFQATT and CDR2 SNEGSKA (reference sequence). CDR3 length: 15 amino acids. The clonotype originates from a man aged 55 to 69 in good health. Sequences were obtained from blood. The chain couples TRBV20-1 to TRBJ2-5, with 8 bases fitting TRBD1. The CDR3 DNA reads as TGCAGTGCTTCCCCCCAGGGGGCGAGGCAAGAGACCCAGTACTTC. Encoded protein: CSASPQGARQETQYF.